This TCR beta chain derives from a study of blood T cell repertoires in COVID-19. As for the study in general: Sources were T cells, B-cell-depleted T cells, or PBMCs; the material itself was cDNA or gDNA.

After removal of 0 bases from V and 7 bases from J, the junction contained 2 bases not matched to a gene. CDR3 length: 15 amino acids. CDR1 ENHRY and CDR2 SYGVKD come from the germline V gene. Sequencing used immunoSEQ multiplex PCR; TCRdb keeps in-frame clones, though not all of them. The sample yields some 200,000 clones, around 81% seen once. The source material was peripheral blood. The chain has TRBV10-3 and TRBJ2-1, with 11 positions matching TRBD2. The origin of this receptor is a human donor with acute or convalescent COVID-19. The donor label of this sample is uncertain. The CDR3 sequence is CAISESLAGANEQFF. The CDR3 DNA is TGTGCCATCAGTGAGTCACTAGCGGGAGCGAATGAGCAGTTCTTC.